Presented here are 2 T cell receptor beta chains from one specimen sequenced in a study of blood T cell repertoires in COVID-19. Only in-frame clones appear in the TCRdb table, and some are missing; sequencing was by immunoSEQ multiplex PCR. This table has roughly 46,000 clones, approximately 88% appearing once. Sequenced sample: peripheral blood. The receptors stem from a human donor with active COVID-19. The donor label of this sample is uncertain.

This chain joins TRBV9 and TRBJ2-7; 7 bases fit TRBD1. The junction had 9 bases not matched to a gene; V was cut back by 3 bases and J by 6 bases. The CDR3 has 14 amino acids. CDR1 is SGDLS and CDR2 is YYNGEE in the germline V gene. CDR3 amino acids: CASSGNRGPGEQYF. In DNA, the CDR3 is TGTGCCAGCAGCGGCAACAGGGGTCCGGGCGAGCAGTACTTC.

The V gene is TRBV6-1, the J gene TRBJ2-5; a weak D match, TRBD1 (6 bases). The V end was cut by 3 bases, the J end by 2 bases, with 10 bases between. Germline V gene data show CDR1 as MNHNS and CDR2 as SASEGT. This CDR3 is built from 14 residues. The CDR3, as DNA: TGTGCCAGCAGTGAGGGGGCAGGGCAAGAGACCCAGTACTTC. Protein product: CASSEGAGQETQYF.